This TCR beta chain was sequenced in a study of T cells after yellow fever vaccination (dated by TCRdb to 2018 to 2020). With regard to the full study: The SMART-Seq v4 Ultra Low Input RNA kit was used to prepare libraries from fractions with low cell numbers. Two healthy male donors, one aged 18 to 30 and one aged 30 to 40 years, made up the cohort. To follow T-cell clones before and after both primary and booster YFV17D yellow fever vaccination, bulk TCR alpha and beta repertoires underwent longitudinal sequencing. Blood was drawn at multiple timepoints before and after primary and secondary immunization, with bulk PBMC replicates and cell subsets isolated.

Sample treatment or condition, as interpreted from the label and publication: live attenuated yellow fever vaccine strain. A standard Ficoll-Paque protocol was used to isolate PBMCs from peripheral blood. Dynabeads CD4 and CD8 positive selection kits were used to isolate CD4 and CD8 T-cell fractions. RNA was extracted with TriZol from bulk PBMCs, CD4 and CD8 fractions, and dextramer-positive and dextramer-negative fractions. Sequencing was carried out with an Illumina NovaSeq 6000. TCR cDNA was synthesized by 5'RACE template switching, through which a universal primer site and unique molecular identifiers were introduced. cDNA synthesis was primed from both the TCR alpha and TCR beta constant segments. Library amplification used two PCR steps, and the second PCR step added sample barcodes and sequencing adapters. Sequencing of libraries was done on Illumina HiSeq 2500 (2x100 bp) or NovaSeq (2x150 bp). The study's own analysis went as follows. MIGEC was used to demultiplex reads and collapse the reads into UMI consensus sequences, and MiXCR was used for V(D)J alignment. Vaccine-responding clonotypes were identified with edgeR using replicate PBMC samples, with FDR below 0.01 and a log2 fold change above 5 up to day 15 being required. Each bulk clonotype was labeled CD4 or CD8 based on which sequenced repertoire, CD4 or CD8, contained the clonotype at higher abundance. Using fastp at Q25 and MiXCR, TCRdb reprocessed the public reads and kept productive beta chains. Entries that share a CDR3 protein sequence are merged under the most common genes and DNA. What appears here as the V and J calls and clone size reflects TCRdb's work, not the paper's. The sample has 100,000 to 150,000 distinct CDR3 sequences on record, 15% of them singletons. The top ten clonotypes cover around 40% of the sample.

This clonotype was observed a few times. Its cognate antigen has yet to be identified. Base qualities were left out, and no much larger clone turns up one base away. Beyond this particular receptor, the publication reports: Compared with the primary T-cell response, the secondary T-cell response was weaker but faster, peaking on day 5 rather than day 15. Only a couple of donors were included in the study, so the extent to which the findings can be generalized is limited. Because abundant contaminating clonotypes from the bulk population could be contained in FACS-sorted repertoires, computational filtering was required. Most clones expanded after primary vaccination (roughly 96% of CD4 and roughly 91% of CD8) were re-detected after the booster, suggesting that broad memory maintenance occurred. A small share of clonotypes was detected in both CD4 and CD8 compartments, with the overlap likely arising from convergent recombination.

The source material was CD8+ T cells sorted from PBMCs, sampled 5 days after the yellow fever booster vaccination. This clonotype originated in a man younger than 35 who received the YFV17D yellow fever vaccine.

The CDR3 in this case is CASSFTGGPVEKLFF. The nucleotide sequence is given as TGTGCCAGCAGCTTTACAGGGGGTCCGGTTGAAAAACTGTTTTTT. The rearranged segments are TRBV7-6 and TRBJ1-4, with 8 central nucleotides matching TRBD1. The CDR3 runs 15 amino acids, cysteine and phenylalanine included. The retained sequence is limited to the CDR3, 45 bases, with the frame set at the first base. Looking up the germline V gene yields CDR1 SGHVS and CDR2 FNYEAQ. Trimming leaves V shorter by 3 bases and J shorter by 7 bases, with the junction holding 7 bases beyond the gene matches. Where the CDR3 stops, the reference TRBV7-6 and TRBJ1-4 genes take over; the full variable domain is GAGVSQSPRYKVTKRGQDVALRCDPISGHVSLYWYRQALGQGPEFLTYFNYEAQQDKSGLPNDRFSAERPEGSISTLTIQRTEQRDSAMYRCASSFTGGPVEKLFFGSGTQLSVL.